This entry lists 24 T cell receptor beta chains sequenced from one sample in a study of cytomegalovirus exposure and HLA in healthy donors. Amplification used 60 Vbeta primers and 13 Jbeta primers. Profiled with immunoSEQ multiplex PCR; TCRdb holds only in-frame clones, not every one. Here the sample spans 200,000 or so clones, about four fifths being singletons. The sequenced sample was PBMCs. The source of these receptors is a woman in her 30s in good health and CMV-seropositive.

This chain links TRBV5-6 with TRBJ1-2; TRBD1 matches at 7 bases. CDR1 is SGHDT and CDR2 is YYEEEE in the germline V gene. J was trimmed by 2 bases and V by 6 bases; bases with no gene match: 10. This CDR3 comprises 15 residues. CDR3 protein: CASTPGDRENYGYTF. CDR3 in DNA: TGTGCCAGCACCCCGGGAGACAGGGAAAACTATGGCTACACCTTC.

J is TRBJ2-4 and V is TRBV27, with D maybe TRBD2 (5 bases). The germline gives CDR1 MNHEY, CDR2 SMNVEV (reference sequence). The CDR3 is 13 amino acids. Trimming shortened V by 6 bases and J by 1 base, and 7 bases separated the two germline ends. The CDR3 region is CASRRDAKNIQYF. The CDR3 nucleotides read TGTGCCAGCAGGAGGGATGCCAAAAACATTCAGTACTTC.

V and J are TRBV10-1 and TRBJ2-2; the D gene is possibly TRBD1 (5 bases). This CDR3 is 14 amino acids long. Germline V gene data show CDR1 as WNHNN and CDR2 as SYGVQD (reference sequence). Trimming removed 2 bases from V and 5 bases from J, with 9 bases in between. This CDR3 is CASSEARGTGELFF. The CDR3 bases are TGCGCCAGCAGTGAGGCTAGGGGAACCGGGGAGCTGTTTTTT.

The chain uses TRBV5-1 and TRBJ1-4; no clear D. The CDR3 length is 15 residues. The germline V and J ends were trimmed by 0 bases and 5 bases, with 11 bases remaining between them. Germline V gene sequence: CDR1 SGHRS, CDR2 YFSETQ. CDR3 loop: CASSLAPAGNEKLFF. The CDR3 DNA reads as TGCGCCAGCAGCTTGGCCCCCGCGGGGAATGAAAAACTGTTTTTT.

The CDR3 sequence: CATGTSGYEQYF. The DNA for the CDR3 is TGCGCCACCGGGACTAGCGGTTACGAGCAGTACTTC. This chain links TRBV10-2 with TRBJ2-7; 11 bases line up with TRBD2. Germline V gene lookup returns CDR1 WSHSY and CDR2 SAAADI. The CDR3 covers 12 residues. With 10 bases clipped from V and 4 bases from J, the junction kept 3 bases outside the gene matches.

The CDR3 region has the DNA TGTGCCAGCAGTGAGACAGCGCCTCTCGAGGGCTACACCTTC. This gives the protein CASSETAPLEGYTF. This chain uses TRBV2 with TRBJ1-2, with D possibly being TRBD1 (5 bases). Germline V gene data show CDR1 as SNHLY and CDR2 as FYNNEI. The V and J ends lost 3 bases and 8 bases respectively, with 16 bases between them. This CDR3 contains 14 residues.

This sequence joins TRBV28 and TRBJ1-2; 7 nucleotides align to TRBD1. The CDR3 consists of 15 residues. With V trimmed by 6 bases and J by 0 bases, 7 bases remained unmatched. The germline V gene encodes CDR1 MDHEN and CDR2 SYDVKM. This CDR3 reads CASSIQGHTNYGYTF. The CDR3 DNA reads as TGTGCCAGCAGCATACAGGGGCACACTAACTATGGCTACACCTTC.

The V call is TRBV5-1, the J call TRBJ1-2, with 7 bases lining up with TRBD1. CDR1 and CDR2 (germline): SGHRS, YFSETQ. V dropped 3 bases and J dropped 1; count of bases not matched to a gene: 3. CDR3 size: 14 residues. The CDR3 reads CASSWTGGNYGYTF. As DNA, the CDR3 is TGCGCCAGCAGCTGGACAGGAGGTAACTATGGCTACACCTTC.

This chain links TRBV27 with TRBJ2-3; D is undetermined. The germline V gene has CDR1 MNHEY and CDR2 SMNVEV (reference sequence). The CDR3 is made up of 15 amino acids. V was trimmed by 3 bases and J by 5 bases, leaving 15 bases between them. The CDR3 protein is CASSFFGNLGDTQYF. The CDR3 region has the DNA TGTGCCAGCAGTTTCTTTGGAAATCTAGGAGATACGCAGTATTTT.

This clone was recorded a few times. The chain combines TRBV6-1 with TRBJ2-7; possible D gene TRBD1, 6 bases. Germline CDR1 and CDR2: MNHNS and SASEGT. The CDR3 covers 15 residues. With 4 bases removed from V and 2 bases from J, the gap between germline ends came to 15 bases. The CDR3 region has the DNA TGTGCCAGCAGTGGGGCCGTGACAGGTACCTACGAGCAGTACTTC. Its protein is CASSGAVTGTYEQYF.

V is TRBV25-1 and J is TRBJ2-3; 11 bases are a match to TRBD2. V lost 4 bases and J lost 0; bases outside the gene matches: 6. The CDR3 has 17 amino acids. Per the germline V gene, CDR1 is MGHDK and CDR2 is SYGVNS. Here the CDR3 DNA reads TGTGCCAGCAGTGCCACACGGACTAGCGGGAGCACAGATACGCAGTATTTT. Translated: CASSATRTSGSTDTQYF.

This chain uses TRBV28 with TRBJ2-1, with 16 bases matching TRBD2. The CDR3 contains 16 residues. The V gene's germline CDR1 is MDHEN and CDR2 SYDVKM. Losses at the gene ends were 4 bases for V and 9 bases for J; bases not matched to a gene: 6. DNA for the CDR3: TGTGCCAGCAGTTCCTGGGGGACTAGCGGGAGGGGTGAGCAGTTCTTC. Encoded protein: CASSSWGTSGRGEQFF.

The chain couples TRBV5-6 to TRBJ2-5; a weak D match, TRBD1 (5 bases). Trimming removed 0 bases from V and 2 bases from J, with 11 bases in between. Germline V gene data show CDR1 as SGHDT and CDR2 as YYEEEE. This CDR3 contains 15 residues. CDR3 DNA: TGTGCCAGCAGCTTGGACTCAGGGTTTCAAGAGACCCAGTACTTC. Translated, it gives CASSLDSGFQETQYF.

The chain has TRBV6-5 and TRBJ1-2, with D possibly matching TRBD1 (5 bases). The CDR3 contains 16 residues. The V end was cut by 0 bases, the J end by 4 bases, with 15 bases between. CDR1 MNHEY and CDR2 SVGAGI come from the germline V gene. The CDR3 coding sequence is TGTGCCAGCAGTTACTCGACGGTCGGACAACTCTATGGCTACACCTTC. It translates to CASSYSTVGQLYGYTF.

This sequence joins TRBV5-1 and TRBJ1-1; D gene ambiguous. Germline CDR1 is SGHRS and CDR2 is YFSETQ. There are 13 residues in the CDR3. The V end was cut by 0 bases, the J end by 6 bases, with 9 bases between. The CDR3 spells CASSLVGEPEAFF. CDR3 bases: TGCGCCAGCAGCTTGGTCGGGGAACCTGAAGCTTTCTTT.

The J gene is TRBJ2-2, the V gene TRBV9; 9 bases map to TRBD1. Germline V gives CDR1 SGDLS, CDR2 YYNGEE. The CDR3 length is 15 residues. Trimming at V came to 3 bases and at J to 7 bases, leaving 7 bases not matched to a gene. The CDR3 DNA sequence: TGTGCCAGCAGCGCAACAGGGGGCGCGAACGGGGAGCTGTTTTTT. Protein sequence: CASSATGGANGELFF.

This clone appeared a few times. V usage is TRBV4-1 and J usage is TRBJ2-3; 9 bases map to TRBD2. V lost 1 base to trimming and J lost 7 bases; unmatched junction nucleotides: 6. Germline V gives CDR1 MGHRA, CDR2 YSYEKL. The CDR3 is 15 residues long. The CDR3: CASSQVASGVYTQYF. CDR3 bases: TGCGCCAGCAGCCAAGTTGCTAGCGGGGTATATACGCAGTATTTT.

This chain connects TRBV7-9 to TRBJ2-3, with 12 nucleotides matching TRBD2. The germline V gene encodes CDR1 SEHNR and CDR2 FQNEAQ (reference sequence). Trimming cost V 5 bases and J 2 bases; bases outside gene matches: 5. The CDR3 is 16 residues long. The chain's CDR3 is CASSKGTSGLTDTQYF. DNA of the CDR3: TGTGCCAGCAGCAAAGGGACTAGCGGGCTCACAGATACGCAGTATTTT.

The V call is TRBV20-1, the J call TRBJ2-5, with D possibly TRBD2 on 5 matching bases. The germline V gene has CDR1 DFQATT and CDR2 SNEGSKA (reference sequence). Trimming took off 6 bases at V and 2 bases at J, with 7 bases between the two ends. The CDR3 runs to 11 residues. The CDR3 nucleotides read TGCAGTGCCCCGGGGCAAGAGACCCAGTACTTC. Its protein is CSAPGQETQYF.

V is TRBV5-1 and J is TRBJ2-5; TRBD1 agrees at 10 bases. Trimming took 4 bases from V and 5 from J; bases not matched to a gene: 11. The CDR3 loop spans 16 amino acids. CDR1 and CDR2 (germline): SGHRS, YFSETQ. DNA for the CDR3: TGCGCCAGCAGCCCGGGGACAGGGGCGACAAGGGAGACCCAGTACTTC. This codes for CASSPGTGATRETQYF.

This clone was recorded only once. The chain links TRBV7-9 to TRBJ2-2, with D perhaps TRBD2 (6 bases). V lost 5 bases, J lost 4 bases, and 11 bases lay in between. Germline-derived CDR1 and CDR2 are SEHNR and FQNEAQ (reference sequence). CDR3 length: 14 residues. The CDR3 spells CASSAQRATGELFF. As DNA, the CDR3 is TGTGCCAGCAGCGCCCAGCGGGCCACCGGGGAGCTGTTTTTT.

This clone was recorded only once. J is TRBJ2-1 and V is TRBV13; perhaps TRBD2 as D (5 bases). Germline lookup yields CDR1 PRHDT and CDR2 FYEKMQ (reference sequence). The V and J ends lost 5 bases and 6 bases respectively, with 8 bases between them. The CDR3 is 12 residues long. The CDR3: CASSLAGNEQFF. Here the CDR3 DNA reads TGTGCCAGCAGCCTAGCAGGCAATGAGCAGTTCTTC.

This chain links TRBV11-2 with TRBJ2-2, with a weak D call TRBD2 (5 bases). Per the germline V gene, CDR1 is SGHAT and CDR2 is FQNNGV. V lost 5 bases to trimming and J lost 7 bases, with 14 bases between them. This CDR3 is 14 amino acids long. The CDR3 reads CASSPPGFGGELFF. The CDR3 coding sequence is TGTGCCAGCAGCCCTCCGGGGTTCGGCGGGGAGCTGTTTTTT.

This clone was found once. The rearrangement joins TRBV4-1 to TRBJ1-2; no clear D gene. The CDR3 length is 15 residues. V was cut by 5 bases and J by 0 bases, with 13 bases left in between. Germline loops: CDR1 MGHRA, CDR2 YSYEKL. CDR3: CASSGKGEPNYGYTF. As DNA, the CDR3 is TGCGCCAGCAGCGGCAAGGGAGAGCCTAACTATGGCTACACCTTC.